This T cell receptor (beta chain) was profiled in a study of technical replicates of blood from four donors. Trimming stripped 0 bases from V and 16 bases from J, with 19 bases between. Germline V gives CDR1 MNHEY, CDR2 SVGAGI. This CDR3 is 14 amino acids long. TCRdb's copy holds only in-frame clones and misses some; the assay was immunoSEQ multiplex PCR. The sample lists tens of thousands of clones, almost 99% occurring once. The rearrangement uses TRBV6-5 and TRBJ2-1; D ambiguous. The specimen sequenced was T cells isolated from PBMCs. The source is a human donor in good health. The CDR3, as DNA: TGTGCCAGCAGTTACTCCCTAAGCGAGCAAAGAACATTCTTC. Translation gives CASSYSLSEQRTFF.